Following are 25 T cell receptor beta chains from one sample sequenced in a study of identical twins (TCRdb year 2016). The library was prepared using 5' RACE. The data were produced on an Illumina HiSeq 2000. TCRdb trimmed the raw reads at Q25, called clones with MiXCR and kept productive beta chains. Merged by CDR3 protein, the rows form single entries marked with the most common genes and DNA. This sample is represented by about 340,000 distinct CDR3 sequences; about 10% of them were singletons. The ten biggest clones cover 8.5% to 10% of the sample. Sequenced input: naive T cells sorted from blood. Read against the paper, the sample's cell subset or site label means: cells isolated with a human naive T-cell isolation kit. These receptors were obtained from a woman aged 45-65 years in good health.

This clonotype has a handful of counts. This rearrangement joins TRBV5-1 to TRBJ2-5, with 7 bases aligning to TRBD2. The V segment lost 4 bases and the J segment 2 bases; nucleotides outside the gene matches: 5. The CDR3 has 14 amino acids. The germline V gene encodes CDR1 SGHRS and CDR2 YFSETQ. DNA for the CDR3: TGCGCCAGCAGCCGGCGAGCGGGGCAAGAGACCCAGTACTTC. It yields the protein CASSRRAGQETQYF. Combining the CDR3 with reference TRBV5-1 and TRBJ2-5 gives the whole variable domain KAGVTQTPRYLIKTRGQQVTLSCSPISGHRSVSWYQQTPGQGLQFLFEYFSETQRNKGNFPGRFSGRQFSNSRSEMNVSTLELGDSALYLCASSRRAGQETQYFGPGTRLLVL.

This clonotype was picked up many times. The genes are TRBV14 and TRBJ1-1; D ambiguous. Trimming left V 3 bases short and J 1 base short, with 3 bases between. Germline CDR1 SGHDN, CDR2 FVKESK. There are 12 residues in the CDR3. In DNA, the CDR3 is TGTGCCAGCAGCCAGAAGAACACTGAAGCTTTCTTT. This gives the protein CASSQKNTEAFF.

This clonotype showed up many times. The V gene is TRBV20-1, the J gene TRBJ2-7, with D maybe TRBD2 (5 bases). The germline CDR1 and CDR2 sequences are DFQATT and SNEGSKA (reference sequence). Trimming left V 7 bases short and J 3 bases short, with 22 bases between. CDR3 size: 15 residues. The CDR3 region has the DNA TGCAGTGTCCAGAGAGGGATCTCCTTCCGCTACGAGCAGTACTTC. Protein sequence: CSVQRGISFRYEQYF.

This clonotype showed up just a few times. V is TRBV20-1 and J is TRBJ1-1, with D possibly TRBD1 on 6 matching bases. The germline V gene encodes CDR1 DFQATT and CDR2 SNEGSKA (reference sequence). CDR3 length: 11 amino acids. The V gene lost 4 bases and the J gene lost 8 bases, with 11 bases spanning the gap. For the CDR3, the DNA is TGCAGTGCTACCCCACAGGGCGAAGCTTTCTTT. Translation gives CSATPQGEAFF.

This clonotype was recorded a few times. The CDR3 spells CAISELGTSGEQYV. CDR3 bases: TGTGCCATCAGTGAATTAGGGACTTCAGGCGAGCAGTACGTC. The chain couples TRBV10-3 to TRBJ2-7; a possible D gene is TRBD2 (6 bases). Germline loops: CDR1 ENHRY, CDR2 SYGVKD. This CDR3 is 14 amino acids long. V lost 3 bases to trimming and J lost 6 bases, with 15 bases between them.

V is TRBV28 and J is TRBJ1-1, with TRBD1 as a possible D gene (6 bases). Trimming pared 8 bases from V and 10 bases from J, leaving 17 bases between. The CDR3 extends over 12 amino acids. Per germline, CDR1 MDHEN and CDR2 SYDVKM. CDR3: CASLSGARGAFF. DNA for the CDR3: TGTGCCAGCCTCTCAGGGGCCCGCGGAGCTTTCTTT.

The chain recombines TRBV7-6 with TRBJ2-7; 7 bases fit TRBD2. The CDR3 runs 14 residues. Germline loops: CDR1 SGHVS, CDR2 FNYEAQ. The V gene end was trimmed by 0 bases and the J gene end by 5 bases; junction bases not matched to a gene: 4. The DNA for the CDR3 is TGTGCCAGCAGCTTAGCGGGAGGGCCCGACGAGCAGTACTTC. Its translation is CASSLAGGPDEQYF. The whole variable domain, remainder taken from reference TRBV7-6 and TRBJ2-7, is GAGVSQSPRYKVTKRGQDVALRCDPISGHVSLYWYRQALGQGPEFLTYFNYEAQQDKSGLPNDRFSAERPEGSISTLTIQRTEQRDSAMYRCASSLAGGPDEQYFGPGTRLTVT.

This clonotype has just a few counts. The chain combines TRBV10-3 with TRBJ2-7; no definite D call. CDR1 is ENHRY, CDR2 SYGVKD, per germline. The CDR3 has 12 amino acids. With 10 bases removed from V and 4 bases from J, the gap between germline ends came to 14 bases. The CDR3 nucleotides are TGTGCCACTAACACGGCCGGGTACGAGCAGTACTTC. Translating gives CATNTAGYEQYF.

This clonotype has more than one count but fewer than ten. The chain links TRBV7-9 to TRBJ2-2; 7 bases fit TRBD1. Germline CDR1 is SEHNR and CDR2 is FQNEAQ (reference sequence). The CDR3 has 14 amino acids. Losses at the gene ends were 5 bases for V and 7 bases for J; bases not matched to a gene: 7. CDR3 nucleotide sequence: TGTGCCAGCAGCCCGCAGGGGGAGTTCGGGGAGCTGTTTTTT. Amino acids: CASSPQGEFGELFF.

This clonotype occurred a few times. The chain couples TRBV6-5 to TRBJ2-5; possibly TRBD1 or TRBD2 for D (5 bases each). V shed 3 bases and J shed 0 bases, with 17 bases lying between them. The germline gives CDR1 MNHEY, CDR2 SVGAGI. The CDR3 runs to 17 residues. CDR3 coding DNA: TGTGCCAGCAGTTATGGTTCGCAGGGAGATTACCAAGAGACCCAGTACTTC. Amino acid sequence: CASSYGSQGDYQETQYF.

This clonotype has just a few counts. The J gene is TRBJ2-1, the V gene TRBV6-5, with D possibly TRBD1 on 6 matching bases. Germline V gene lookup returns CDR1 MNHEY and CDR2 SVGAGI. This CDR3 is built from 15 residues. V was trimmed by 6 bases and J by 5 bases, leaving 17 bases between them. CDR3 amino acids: CASRKYSQGNNEQFF. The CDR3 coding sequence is TGTGCCAGCAGAAAGTACAGCCAGGGGAACAATGAGCAGTTCTTC.

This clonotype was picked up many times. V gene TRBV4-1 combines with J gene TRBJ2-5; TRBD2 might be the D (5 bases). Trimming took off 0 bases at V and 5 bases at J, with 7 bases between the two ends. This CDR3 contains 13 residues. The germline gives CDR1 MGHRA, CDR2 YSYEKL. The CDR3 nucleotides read TGCGCCAGCAGCCAAGATGGGGAGGAGACCCAGTACTTC. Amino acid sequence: CASSQDGEETQYF.

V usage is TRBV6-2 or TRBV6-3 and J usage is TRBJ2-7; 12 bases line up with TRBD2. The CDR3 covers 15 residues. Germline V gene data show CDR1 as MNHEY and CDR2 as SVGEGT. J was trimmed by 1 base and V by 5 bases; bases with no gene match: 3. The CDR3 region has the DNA TGTGCCAGCAGTCAACTAGCGGGAGGATCCTACGAGCAGTACTTC. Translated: CASSQLAGGSYEQYF.

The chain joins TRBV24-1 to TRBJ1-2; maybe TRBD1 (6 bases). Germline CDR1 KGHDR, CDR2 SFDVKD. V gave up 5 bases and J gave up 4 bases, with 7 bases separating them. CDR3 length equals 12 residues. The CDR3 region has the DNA TGTGCCACCAGTGGAGGGGGCTATGGCTACACCTTC. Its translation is CATSGGGYGYTF.

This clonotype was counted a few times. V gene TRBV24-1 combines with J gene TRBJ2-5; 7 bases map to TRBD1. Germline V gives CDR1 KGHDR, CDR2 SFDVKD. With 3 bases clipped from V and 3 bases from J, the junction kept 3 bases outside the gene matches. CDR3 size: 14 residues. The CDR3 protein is CATSDGDRKETQYF. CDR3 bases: TGTGCCACCAGTGATGGGGACAGAAAAGAGACCCAGTACTTC.

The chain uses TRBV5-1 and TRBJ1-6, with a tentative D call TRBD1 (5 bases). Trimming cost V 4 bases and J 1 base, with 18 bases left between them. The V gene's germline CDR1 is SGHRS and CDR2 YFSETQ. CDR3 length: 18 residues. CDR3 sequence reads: CASSTGRLIASYNSPLHF. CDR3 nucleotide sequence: TGCGCCAGCAGCACGGGACGGCTTATTGCGTCCTATAATTCACCCCTCCACTTT.

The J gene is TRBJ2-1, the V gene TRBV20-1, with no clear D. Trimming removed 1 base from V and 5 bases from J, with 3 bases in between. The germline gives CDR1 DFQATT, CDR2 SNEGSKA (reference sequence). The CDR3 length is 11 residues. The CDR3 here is CSARVNNEQFF. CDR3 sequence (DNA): TGCAGTGCTAGAGTAAACAATGAGCAGTTCTTC.

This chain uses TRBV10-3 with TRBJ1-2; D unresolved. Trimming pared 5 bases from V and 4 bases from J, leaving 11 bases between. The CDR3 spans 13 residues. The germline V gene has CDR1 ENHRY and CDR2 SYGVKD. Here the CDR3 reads CAISQRIGYGYTF. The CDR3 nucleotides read TGTGCCATCAGTCAACGGATTGGCTATGGCTACACCTTC.

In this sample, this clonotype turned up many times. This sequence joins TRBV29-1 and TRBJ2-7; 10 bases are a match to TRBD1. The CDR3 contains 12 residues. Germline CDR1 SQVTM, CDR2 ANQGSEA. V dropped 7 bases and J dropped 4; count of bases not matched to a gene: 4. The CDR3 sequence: CSAMGQGYEQYF. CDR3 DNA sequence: TGCAGCGCTATGGGACAGGGGTACGAGCAGTACTTC.

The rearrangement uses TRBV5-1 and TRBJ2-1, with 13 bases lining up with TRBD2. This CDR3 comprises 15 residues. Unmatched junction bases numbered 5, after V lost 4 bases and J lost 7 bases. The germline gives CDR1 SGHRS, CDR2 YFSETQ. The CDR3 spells CASSPGTSGMNEQFF. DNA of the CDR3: TGCGCCAGCAGCCCCGGGACTAGCGGGATGAATGAGCAGTTCTTC.

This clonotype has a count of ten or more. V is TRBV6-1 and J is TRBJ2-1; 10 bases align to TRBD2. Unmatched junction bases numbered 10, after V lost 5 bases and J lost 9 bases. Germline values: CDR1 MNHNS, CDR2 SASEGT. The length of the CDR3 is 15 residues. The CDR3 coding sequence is TGTGCCAGCAGTCCAAAAGCGGGAGGGCCTCTTGAGCAGTTCTTC. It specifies CASSPKAGGPLEQFF.

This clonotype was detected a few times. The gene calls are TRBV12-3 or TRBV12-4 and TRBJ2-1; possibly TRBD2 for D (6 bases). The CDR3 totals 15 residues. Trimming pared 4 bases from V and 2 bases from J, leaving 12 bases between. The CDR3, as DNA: TGTGCCAGCAGTTCCAGTGGGAGGACCTACAATGAGCAGTTCTTC. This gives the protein CASSSSGRTYNEQFF.

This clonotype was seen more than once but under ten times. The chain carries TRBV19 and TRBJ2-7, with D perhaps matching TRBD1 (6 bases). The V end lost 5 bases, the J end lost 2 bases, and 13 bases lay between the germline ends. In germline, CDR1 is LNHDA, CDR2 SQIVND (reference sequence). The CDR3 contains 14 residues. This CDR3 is CASSHWDKPYEQYF. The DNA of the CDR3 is TGTGCCAGTAGTCATTGGGACAAGCCCTACGAGCAGTACTTC.

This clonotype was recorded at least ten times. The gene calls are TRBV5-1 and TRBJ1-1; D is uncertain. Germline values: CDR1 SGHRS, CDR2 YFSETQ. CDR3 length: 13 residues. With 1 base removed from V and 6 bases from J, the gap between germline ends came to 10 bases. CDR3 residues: CASSLRGPAEAFF. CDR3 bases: TGCGCCAGCAGCTTGCGTGGGCCGGCTGAAGCTTTCTTT.

The CDR3 coding sequence is TGTGCCAGCAGTTCAAGGACAGCAAATTCACCCCTCCACTTT. It yields the protein CASSSRTANSPLHF. The rearrangement links TRBV27 to TRBJ1-6; D possibly corresponds to TRBD1 (6 bases). The CDR3 consists of 14 residues. Between the trimmed V and J ends, which lost 4 bases and 7 bases, there was a span of 11 bases. Germline CDR1 and CDR2: MNHEY and SMNVEV (reference sequence).